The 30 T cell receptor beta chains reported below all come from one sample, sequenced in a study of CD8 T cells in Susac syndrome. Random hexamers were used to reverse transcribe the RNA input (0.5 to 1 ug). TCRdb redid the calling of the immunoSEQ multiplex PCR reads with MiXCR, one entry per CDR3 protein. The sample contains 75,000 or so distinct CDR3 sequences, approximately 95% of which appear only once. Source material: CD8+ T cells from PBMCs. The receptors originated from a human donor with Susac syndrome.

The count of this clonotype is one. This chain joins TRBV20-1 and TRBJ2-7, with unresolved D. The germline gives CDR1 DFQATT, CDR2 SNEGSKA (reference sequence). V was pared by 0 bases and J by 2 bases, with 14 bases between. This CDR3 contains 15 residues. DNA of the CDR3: TGCAGTGCTAGAGATCGAGGCGGCTTTACCTACGAGCAGTACTTC. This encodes CSARDRGGFTYEQYF.

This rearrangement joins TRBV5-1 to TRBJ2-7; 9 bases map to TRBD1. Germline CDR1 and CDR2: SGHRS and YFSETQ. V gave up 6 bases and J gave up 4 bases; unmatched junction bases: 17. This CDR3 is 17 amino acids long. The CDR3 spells CASTPAGITGGTYEQYF. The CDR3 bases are TGCGCCAGCACCCCCGCAGGAATAACAGGGGGCACATACGAGCAGTACTTC.

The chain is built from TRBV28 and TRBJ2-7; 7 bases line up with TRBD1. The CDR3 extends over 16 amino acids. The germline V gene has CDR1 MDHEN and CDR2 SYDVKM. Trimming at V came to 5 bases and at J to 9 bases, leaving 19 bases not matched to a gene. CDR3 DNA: TGTGCCAGCAGTCCCCTGCCCCAACAGGGGAGAAGGGGGCAGTACTTC. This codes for CASSPLPQQGRRGQYF.

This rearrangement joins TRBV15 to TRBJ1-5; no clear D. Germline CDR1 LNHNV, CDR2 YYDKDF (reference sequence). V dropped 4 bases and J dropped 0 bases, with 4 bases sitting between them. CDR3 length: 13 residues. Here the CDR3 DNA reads TGTGCCACCAGCATGGGTAGCAATCAGCCCCAGCATTTT. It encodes CATSMGSNQPQHF.

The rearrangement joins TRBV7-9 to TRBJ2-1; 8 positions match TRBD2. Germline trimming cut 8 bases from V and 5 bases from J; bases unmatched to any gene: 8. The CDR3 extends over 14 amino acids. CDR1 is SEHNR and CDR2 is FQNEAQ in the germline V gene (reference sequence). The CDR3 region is CASAEREKDNEQFF. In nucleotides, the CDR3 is TGTGCCAGCGCGGAGCGGGAGAAGGACAATGAGCAGTTCTTC.

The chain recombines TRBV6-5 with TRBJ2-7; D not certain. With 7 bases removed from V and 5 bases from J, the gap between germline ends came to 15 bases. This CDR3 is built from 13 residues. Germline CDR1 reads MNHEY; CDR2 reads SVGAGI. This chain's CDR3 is CASKGFTEHEQYF. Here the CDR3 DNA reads TGTGCCAGCAAGGGATTTACCGAGCACGAGCAGTACTTC.

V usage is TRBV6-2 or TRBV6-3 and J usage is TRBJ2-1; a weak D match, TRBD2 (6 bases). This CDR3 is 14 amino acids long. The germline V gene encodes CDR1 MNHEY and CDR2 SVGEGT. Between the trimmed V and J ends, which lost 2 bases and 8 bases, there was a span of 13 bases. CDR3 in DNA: TGTGCCAGCAGTTACACATCCACGGGAGATGAGCAGTTCTTC. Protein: CASSYTSTGDEQFF.

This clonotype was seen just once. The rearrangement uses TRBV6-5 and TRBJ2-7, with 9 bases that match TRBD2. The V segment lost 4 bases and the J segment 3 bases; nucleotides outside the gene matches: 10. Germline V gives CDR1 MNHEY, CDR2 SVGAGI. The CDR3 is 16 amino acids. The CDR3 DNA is TGTGCCAGCAGTTCTCCAATGCGGGGGGGAGGCTACGAGCAGTACTTC. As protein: CASSSPMRGGGYEQYF.

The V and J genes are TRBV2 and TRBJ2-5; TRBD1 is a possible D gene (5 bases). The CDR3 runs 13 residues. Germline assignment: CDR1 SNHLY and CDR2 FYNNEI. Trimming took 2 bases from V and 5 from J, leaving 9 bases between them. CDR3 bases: TGTGCCAGCAGTGAACCAGGGTGGGAGACCCAGTACTTC. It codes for CASSEPGWETQYF.

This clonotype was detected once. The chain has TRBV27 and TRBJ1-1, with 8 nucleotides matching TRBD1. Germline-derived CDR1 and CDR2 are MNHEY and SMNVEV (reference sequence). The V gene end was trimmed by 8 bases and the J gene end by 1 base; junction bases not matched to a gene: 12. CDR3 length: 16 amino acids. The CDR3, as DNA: TGTGCCAGCGAACGGACAGGGTCTCTCCGGAACACTGAAGCTTTCTTT. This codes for CASERTGSLRNTEAFF.

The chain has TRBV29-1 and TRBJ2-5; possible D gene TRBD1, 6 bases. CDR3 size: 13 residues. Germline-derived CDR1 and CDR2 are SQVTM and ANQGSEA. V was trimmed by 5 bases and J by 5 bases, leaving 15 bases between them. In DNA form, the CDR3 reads TGCAGCGTTCGGCAGGGGTATTCGGAGACCCAGTACTTC. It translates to CSVRQGYSETQYF.

As DNA, the CDR3 is TGTGCCAGCAGTGACAGGGGGCGAGAGACCCAGTACTTC. Protein: CASSDRGRETQYF. This sequence joins TRBV25-1 and TRBJ2-5; the match to TRBD1 covers 8 bases. The trim removed 3 bases at V and 4 bases at J, leaving 1 base unmatched. The V gene's germline CDR1 is MGHDK and CDR2 SYGVNS. The CDR3 consists of 13 residues. Full variable domain (outside the CDR3, taken from reference TRBV25-1 and TRBJ2-5): EADIYQTPRYLVIGTGKKITLECSQTMGHDKMYWYQQDPGMELHLIHYSYGVNSTEKGDLSSESTVSRIRTEHFPLTLESARPSHTSQYLCASSDRGRETQYFGPGTRLLVL.

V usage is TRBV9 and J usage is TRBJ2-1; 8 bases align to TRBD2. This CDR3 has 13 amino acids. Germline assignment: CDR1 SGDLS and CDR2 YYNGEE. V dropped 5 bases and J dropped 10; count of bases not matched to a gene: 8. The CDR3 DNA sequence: TGTGCCAGCAGTGGTAGCGGGAACTACGAGCAGTTCTTC. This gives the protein CASSGSGNYEQFF.

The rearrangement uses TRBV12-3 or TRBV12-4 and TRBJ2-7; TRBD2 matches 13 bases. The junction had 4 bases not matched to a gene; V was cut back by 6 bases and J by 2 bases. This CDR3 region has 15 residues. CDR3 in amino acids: CASSAGTSGAYEQYF. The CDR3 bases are TGTGCCAGCAGCGCCGGGACTAGCGGGGCCTACGAGCAGTACTTC.

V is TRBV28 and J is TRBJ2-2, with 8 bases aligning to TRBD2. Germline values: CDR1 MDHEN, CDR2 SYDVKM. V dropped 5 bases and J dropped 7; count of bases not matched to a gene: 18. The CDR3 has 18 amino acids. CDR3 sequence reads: CASSPHTSASGFVGELFF. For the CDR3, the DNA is TGTGCCAGCAGTCCTCATACCTCGGCTAGCGGGTTCGTCGGGGAGCTGTTTTTT.

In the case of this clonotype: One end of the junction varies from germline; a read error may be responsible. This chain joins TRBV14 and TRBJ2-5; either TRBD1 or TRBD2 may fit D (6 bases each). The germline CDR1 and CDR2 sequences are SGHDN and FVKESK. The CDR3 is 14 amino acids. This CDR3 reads CASTQGGLGETQYF. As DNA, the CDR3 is TGTGCCAGCACCCAAGGGGGGCTGGGAGAGACCCAGTACTTC.

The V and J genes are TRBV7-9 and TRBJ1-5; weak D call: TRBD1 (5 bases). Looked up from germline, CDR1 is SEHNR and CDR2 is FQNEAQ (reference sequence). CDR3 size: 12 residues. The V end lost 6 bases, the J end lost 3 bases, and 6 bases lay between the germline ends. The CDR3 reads CASRGDNQPQHF. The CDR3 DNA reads TGTGCCAGCAGAGGGGACAATCAGCCCCAGCATTTT.

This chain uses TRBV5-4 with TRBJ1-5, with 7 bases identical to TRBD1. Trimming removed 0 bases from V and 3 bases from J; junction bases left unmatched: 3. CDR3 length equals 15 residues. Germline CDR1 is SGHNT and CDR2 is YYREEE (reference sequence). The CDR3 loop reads CASSLGRGHNQPQHF. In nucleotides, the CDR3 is TGTGCCAGCAGCTTGGGGAGGGGGCACAATCAGCCCCAGCATTTT.

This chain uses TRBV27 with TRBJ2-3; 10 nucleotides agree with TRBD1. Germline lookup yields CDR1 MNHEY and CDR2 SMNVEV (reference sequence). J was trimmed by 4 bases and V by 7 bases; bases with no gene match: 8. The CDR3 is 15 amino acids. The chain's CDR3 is CASISTGGRSDTQYF. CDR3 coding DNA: TGTGCCAGCATTTCGACAGGGGGCCGATCAGATACGCAGTATTTT.

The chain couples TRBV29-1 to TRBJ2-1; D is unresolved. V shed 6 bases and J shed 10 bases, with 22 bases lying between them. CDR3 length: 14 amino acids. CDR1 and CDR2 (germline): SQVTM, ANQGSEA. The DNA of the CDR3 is TGCAGCGTGCTAAGGCGTTCCACCCTGATGGAGCAGTTCTTC. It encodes CSVLRRSTLMEQFF.

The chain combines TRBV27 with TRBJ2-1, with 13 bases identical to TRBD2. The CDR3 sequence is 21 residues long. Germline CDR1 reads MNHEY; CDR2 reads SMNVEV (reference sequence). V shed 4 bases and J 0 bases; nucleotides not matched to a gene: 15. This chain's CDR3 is CASSYQSPYRTSGSSYNEQFF. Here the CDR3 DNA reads TGTGCCAGCAGTTATCAGTCCCCATATAGGACTAGCGGGAGCTCCTACAATGAGCAGTTCTTC.

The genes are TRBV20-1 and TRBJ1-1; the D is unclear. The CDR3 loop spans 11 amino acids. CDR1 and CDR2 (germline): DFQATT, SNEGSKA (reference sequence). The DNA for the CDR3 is TGCACTACCTTGGGGAACACTGAAGCTTTCTTT. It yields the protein CTTLGNTEAFF.

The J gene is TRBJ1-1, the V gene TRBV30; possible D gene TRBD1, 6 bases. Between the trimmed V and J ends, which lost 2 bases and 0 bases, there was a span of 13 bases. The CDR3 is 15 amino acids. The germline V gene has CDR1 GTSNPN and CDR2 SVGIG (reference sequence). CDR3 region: CAWSPRTEMNTEAFF. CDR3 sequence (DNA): TGTGCCTGGAGTCCGCGGACAGAAATGAACACTGAAGCTTTCTTT.

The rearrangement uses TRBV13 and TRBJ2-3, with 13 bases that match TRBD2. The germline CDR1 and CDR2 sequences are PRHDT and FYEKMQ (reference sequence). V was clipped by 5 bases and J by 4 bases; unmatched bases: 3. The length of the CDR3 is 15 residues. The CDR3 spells CASSQLAGGPDTQYF. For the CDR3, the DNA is TGTGCCAGCAGCCAACTAGCGGGAGGGCCAGATACGCAGTATTTT.

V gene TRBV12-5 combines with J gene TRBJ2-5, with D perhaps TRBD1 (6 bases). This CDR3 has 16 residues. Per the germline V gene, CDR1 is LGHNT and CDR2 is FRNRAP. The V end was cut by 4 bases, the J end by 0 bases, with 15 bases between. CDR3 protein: CASGYARDTNQETQYF. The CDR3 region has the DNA TGTGCTAGTGGTTATGCCCGGGACACCAACCAAGAGACCCAGTACTTC.

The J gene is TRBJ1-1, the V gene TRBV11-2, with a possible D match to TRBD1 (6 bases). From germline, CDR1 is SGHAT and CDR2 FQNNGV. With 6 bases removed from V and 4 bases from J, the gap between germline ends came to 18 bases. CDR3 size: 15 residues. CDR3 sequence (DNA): TGTGCCAGCAGGGCAACCAGGGGTGAAGGCACTGAAGCTTTCTTT. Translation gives CASRATRGEGTEAFF.

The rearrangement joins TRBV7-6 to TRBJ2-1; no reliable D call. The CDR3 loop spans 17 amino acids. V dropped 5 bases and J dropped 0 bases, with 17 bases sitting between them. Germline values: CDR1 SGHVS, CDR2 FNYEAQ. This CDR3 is CASSPDLFQSSYNEQFF. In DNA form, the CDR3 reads TGTGCCAGCAGCCCGGACCTATTCCAGAGCTCCTACAATGAGCAGTTCTTC.

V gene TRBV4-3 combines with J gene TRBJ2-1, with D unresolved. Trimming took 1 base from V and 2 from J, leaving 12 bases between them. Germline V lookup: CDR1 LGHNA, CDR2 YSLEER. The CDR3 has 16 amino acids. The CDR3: CASSQVEHRTYNEQFF. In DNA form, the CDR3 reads TGCGCCAGCAGCCAAGTGGAACATAGAACCTACAATGAGCAGTTCTTC.

The CDR3 region has the DNA TGTGCCAGCAGTTCCACAGGGTCCCCAGATACGCAGTATTTT. It specifies CASSSTGSPDTQYF. The chain employs TRBV12-3 or TRBV12-4 and TRBJ2-3; possible D gene TRBD1, 6 bases. This CDR3 comprises 14 residues. With 4 bases removed from V and 4 bases from J, the gap between germline ends came to 12 bases.

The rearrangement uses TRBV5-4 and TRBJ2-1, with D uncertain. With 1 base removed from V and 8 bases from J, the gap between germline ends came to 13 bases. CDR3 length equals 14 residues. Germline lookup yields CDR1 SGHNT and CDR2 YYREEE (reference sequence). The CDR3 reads CASSLPSLPHEQFF. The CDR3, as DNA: TGTGCCAGCAGCTTGCCATCGCTTCCTCATGAGCAGTTCTTC.